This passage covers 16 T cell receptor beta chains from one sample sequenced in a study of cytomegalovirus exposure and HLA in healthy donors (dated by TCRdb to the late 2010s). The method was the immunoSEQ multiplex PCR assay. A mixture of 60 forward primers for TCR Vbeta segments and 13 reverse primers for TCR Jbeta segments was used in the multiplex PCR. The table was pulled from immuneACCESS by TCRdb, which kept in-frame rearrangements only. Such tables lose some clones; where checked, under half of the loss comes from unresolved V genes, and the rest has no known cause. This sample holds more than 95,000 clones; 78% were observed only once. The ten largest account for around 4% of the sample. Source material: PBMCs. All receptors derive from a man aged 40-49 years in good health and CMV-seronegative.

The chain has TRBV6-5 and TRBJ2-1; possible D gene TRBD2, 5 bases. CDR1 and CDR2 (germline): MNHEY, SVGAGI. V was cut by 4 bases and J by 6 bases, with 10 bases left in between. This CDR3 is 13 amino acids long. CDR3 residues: CASSFSAGNEQFF. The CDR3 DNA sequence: TGTGCCAGCAGTTTCAGCGCGGGCAATGAGCAGTTCTTC.

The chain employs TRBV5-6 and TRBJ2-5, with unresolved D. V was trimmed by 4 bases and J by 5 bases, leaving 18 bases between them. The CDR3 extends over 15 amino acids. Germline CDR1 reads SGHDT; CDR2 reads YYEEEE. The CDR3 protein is CASSERPFPRETQYF. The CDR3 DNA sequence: TGTGCCAGCAGCGAGCGTCCCTTTCCGCGGGAGACCCAGTACTTC.

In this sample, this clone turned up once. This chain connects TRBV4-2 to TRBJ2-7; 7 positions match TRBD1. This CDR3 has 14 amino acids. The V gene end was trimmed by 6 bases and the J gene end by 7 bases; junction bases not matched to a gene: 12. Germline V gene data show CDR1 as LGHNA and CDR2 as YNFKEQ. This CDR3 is CASRPAGTAEEQYF. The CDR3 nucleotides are TGTGCCAGCAGACCCGCCGGGACAGCGGAGGAGCAGTACTTC.

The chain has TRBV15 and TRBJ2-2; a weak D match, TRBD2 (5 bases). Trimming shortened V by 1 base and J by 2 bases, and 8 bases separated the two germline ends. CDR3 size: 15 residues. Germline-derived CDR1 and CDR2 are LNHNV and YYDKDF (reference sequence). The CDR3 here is CATSRARENTGELFF. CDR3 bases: TGTGCCACCAGCAGAGCGAGGGAAAACACCGGGGAGCTGTTTTTT.

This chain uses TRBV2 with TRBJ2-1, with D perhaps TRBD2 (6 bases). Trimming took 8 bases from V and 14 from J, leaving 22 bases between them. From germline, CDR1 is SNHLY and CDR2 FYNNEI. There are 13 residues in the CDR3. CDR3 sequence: CASATLDTSSKFF. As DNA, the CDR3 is TGTGCCAGCGCGACACTTGACACTAGCTCGAAGTTCTTC.

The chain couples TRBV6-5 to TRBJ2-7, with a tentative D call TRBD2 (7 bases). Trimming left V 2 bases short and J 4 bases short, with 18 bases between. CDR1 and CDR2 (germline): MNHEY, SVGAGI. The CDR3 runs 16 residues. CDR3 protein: CASSYTGGQLIYEQYF. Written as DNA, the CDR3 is TGTGCCAGCAGTTACACGGGGGGACAATTGATTTACGAGCAGTACTTC.

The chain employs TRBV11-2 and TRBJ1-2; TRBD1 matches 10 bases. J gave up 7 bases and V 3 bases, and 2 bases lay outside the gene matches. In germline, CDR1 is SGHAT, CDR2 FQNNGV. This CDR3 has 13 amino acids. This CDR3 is CASSLGQGFGYTF. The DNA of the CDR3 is TGTGCCAGCAGCTTGGGACAGGGGTTTGGCTACACCTTC.

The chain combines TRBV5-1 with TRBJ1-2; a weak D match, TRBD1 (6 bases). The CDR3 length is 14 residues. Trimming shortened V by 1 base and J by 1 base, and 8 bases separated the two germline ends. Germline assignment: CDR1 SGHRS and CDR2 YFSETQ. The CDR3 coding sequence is TGCGCCAGCAGCTTGCAAGGGGGTAACTATGGCTACACCTTC. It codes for CASSLQGGNYGYTF. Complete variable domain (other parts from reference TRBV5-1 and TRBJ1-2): KAGVTQTPRYLIKTRGQQVTLSCSPISGHRSVSWYQQTPGQGLQFLFEYFSETQRNKGNFPGRFSGRQFSNSRSEMNVSTLELGDSALYLCASSLQGGNYGYTFGSGTRLTVV.

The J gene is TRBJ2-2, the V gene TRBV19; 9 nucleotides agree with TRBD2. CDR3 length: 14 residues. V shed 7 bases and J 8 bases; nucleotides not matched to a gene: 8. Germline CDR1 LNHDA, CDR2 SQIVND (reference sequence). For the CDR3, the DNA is TGTGCCAGTATCAGCGGGGGGACGGCGGGGGAGCTGTTTTTT. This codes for CASISGGTAGELFF.

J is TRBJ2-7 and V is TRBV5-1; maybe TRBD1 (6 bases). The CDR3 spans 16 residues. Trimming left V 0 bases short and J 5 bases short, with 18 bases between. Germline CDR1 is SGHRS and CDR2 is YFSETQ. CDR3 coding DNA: TGCGCCAGCAGCTTGGCCGATGGGGGCTTTCGGAACGAGCAGTACTTC. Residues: CASSLADGGFRNEQYF. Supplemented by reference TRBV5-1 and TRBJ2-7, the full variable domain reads KAGVTQTPRYLIKTRGQQVTLSCSPISGHRSVSWYQQTPGQGLQFLFEYFSETQRNKGNFPGRFSGRQFSNSRSEMNVSTLELGDSALYLCASSLADGGFRNEQYFGPGTRLTVT.

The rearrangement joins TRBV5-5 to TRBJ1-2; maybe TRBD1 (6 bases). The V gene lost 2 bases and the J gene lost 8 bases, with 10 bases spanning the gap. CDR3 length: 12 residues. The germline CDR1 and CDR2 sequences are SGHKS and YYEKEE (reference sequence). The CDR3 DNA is TGTGCCAGCAGCTTCTCAGGGGACGGCTACACCTTC. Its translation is CASSFSGDGYTF. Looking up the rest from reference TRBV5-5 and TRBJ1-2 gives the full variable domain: DAGVTQSPTHLIKTRGQQVTLRCSPISGHKSVSWYQQVLGQGPQFIFQYYEKEERGRGNFPDRFSARQFPNYSSELNVNALLLGDSALYLCASSFSGDGYTFGSGTRLTVV.

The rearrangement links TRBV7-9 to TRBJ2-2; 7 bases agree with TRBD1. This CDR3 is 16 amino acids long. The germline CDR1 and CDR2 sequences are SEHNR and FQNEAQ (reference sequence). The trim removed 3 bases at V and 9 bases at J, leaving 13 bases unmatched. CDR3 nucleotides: TGTGCCAGCAGCTTCTGGACAGGTATTAGGATCCGGGAGCTGTTTTTT. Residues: CASSFWTGIRIRELFF.

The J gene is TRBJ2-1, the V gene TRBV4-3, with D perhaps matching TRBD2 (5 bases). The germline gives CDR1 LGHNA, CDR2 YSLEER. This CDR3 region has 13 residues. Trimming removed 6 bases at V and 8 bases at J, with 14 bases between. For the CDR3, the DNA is TGCGCCAGCAGGTCCCGGACTGGTCATGAGCAGTTCTTC. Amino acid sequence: CASRSRTGHEQFF.

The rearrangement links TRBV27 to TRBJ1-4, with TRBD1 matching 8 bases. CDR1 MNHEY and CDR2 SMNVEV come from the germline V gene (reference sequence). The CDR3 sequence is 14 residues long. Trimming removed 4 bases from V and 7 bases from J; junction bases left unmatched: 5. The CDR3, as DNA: TGTGCCAGCAGTTCCGCCGGGACAGGTGAAAAACTGTTTTTT. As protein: CASSSAGTGEKLFF.

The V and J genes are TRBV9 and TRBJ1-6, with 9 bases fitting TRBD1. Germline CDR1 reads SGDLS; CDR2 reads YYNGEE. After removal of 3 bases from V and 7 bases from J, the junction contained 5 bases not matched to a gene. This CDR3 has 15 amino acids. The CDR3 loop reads CASSGRTGANSPLHF. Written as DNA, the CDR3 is TGTGCCAGCAGCGGCCGGACAGGGGCAAATTCACCCCTCCACTTT.

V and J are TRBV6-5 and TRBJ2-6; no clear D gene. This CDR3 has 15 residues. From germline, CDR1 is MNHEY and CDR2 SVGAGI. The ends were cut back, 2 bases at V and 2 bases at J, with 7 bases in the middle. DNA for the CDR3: TGTGCCAGCAGTTACGGCCAGGCTGGGGCCAACGTCCTGACTTTC. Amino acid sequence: CASSYGQAGANVLTF.